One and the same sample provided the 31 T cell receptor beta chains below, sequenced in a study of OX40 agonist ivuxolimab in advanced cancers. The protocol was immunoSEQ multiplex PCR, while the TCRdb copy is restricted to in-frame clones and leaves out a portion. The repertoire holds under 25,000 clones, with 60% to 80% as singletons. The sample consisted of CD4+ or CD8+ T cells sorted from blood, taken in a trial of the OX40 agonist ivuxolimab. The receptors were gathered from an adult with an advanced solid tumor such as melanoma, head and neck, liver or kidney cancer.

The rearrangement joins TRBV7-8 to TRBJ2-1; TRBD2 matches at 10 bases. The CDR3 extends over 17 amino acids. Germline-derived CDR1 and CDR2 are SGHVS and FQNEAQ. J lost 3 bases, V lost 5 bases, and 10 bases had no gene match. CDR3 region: CASSVLTGTSDYNEQFF. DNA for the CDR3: TGTGCCAGCAGCGTATTGACCGGGACTAGCGACTACAATGAGCAGTTCTTC.

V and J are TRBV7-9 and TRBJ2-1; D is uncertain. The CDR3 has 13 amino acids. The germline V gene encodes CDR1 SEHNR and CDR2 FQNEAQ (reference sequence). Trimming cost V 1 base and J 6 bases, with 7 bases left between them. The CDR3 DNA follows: TGTGCCAGCAGCTTAGTCGGTGGCAATGAGCAGTTCTTC. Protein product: CASSLVGGNEQFF. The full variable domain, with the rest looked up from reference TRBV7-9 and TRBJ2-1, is DTGVSQNPRHKITKRGQNVTFRCDPISEHNRLYWYRQTLGQGPEFLTYFQNEAQLEKSRLLSDRFSAERPKGSFSTLEIQRTEQGDSAMYLCASSLVGGNEQFFGPGTRLTVL.

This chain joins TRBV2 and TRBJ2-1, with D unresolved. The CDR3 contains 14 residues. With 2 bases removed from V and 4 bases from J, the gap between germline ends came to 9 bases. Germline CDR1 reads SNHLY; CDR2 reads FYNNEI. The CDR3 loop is CASSELSSYNEQFF. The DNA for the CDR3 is TGTGCCAGCAGTGAACTTAGTTCATACAATGAGCAGTTCTTC.

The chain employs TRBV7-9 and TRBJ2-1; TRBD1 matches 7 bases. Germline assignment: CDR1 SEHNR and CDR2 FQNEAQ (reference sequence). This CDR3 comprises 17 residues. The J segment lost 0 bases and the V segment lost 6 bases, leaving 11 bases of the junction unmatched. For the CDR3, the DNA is TGTGCCAGCAGTTACCCCGGGACAGCGAGCTCCTACAATGAGCAGTTCTTC. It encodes CASSYPGTASSYNEQFF.

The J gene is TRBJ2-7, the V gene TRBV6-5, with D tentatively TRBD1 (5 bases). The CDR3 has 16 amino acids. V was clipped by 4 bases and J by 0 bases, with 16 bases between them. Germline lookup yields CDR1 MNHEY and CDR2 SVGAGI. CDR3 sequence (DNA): TGTGCCAGCAGTTTTTTACCCTTGGACATCTCCTACGAGCAGTACTTC. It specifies CASSFLPLDISYEQYF.

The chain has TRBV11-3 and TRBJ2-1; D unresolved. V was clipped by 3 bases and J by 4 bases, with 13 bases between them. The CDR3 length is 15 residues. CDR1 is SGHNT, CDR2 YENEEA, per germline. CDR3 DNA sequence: TGTGCCAGCAGCTTCGGTGGCGGCACGTACAATGAGCAGTTCTTC. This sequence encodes CASSFGGGTYNEQFF.

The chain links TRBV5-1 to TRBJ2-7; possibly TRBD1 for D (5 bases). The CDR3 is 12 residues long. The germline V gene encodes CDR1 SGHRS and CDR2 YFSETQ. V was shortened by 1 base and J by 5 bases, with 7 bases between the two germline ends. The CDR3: CASSLSRDEQYF. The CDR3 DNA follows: TGCGCCAGCAGCTTGTCCAGGGACGAGCAGTACTTC. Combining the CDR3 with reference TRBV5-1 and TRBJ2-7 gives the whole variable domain KAGVTQTPRYLIKTRGQQVTLSCSPISGHRSVSWYQQTPGQGLQFLFEYFSETQRNKGNFPGRFSGRQFSNSRSEMNVSTLELGDSALYLCASSLSRDEQYFGPGTRLTVT.

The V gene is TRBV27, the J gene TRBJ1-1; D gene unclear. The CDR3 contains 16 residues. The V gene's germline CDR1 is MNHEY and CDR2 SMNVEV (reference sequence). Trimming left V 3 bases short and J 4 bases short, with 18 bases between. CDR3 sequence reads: CASSFYGLNRVTEAFF. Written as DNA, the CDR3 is TGTGCCAGCAGTTTCTATGGACTGAATCGGGTCACTGAAGCTTTCTTT.

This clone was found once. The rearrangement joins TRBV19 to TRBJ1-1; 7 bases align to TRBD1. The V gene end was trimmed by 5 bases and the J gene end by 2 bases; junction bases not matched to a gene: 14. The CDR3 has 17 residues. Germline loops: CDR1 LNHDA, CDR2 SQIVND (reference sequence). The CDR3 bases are TGTGCCAGTAGTCCGGACAGGACGGGGGTAGTCAACACTGAAGCTTTCTTT. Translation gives CASSPDRTGVVNTEAFF.

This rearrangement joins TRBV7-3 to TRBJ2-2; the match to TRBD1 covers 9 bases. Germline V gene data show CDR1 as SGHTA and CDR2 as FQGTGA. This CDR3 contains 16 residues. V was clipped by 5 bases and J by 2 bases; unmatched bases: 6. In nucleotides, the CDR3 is TGTGCCAGCAGCCCGCGGACAGGGGCCAACACCGGGGAGCTGTTTTTT. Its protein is CASSPRTGANTGELFF.

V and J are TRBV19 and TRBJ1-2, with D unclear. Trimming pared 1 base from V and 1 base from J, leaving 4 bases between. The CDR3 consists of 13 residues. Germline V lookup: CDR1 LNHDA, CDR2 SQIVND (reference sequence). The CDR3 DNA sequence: TGTGCCAGTAGTATAGGGATTAACTATGGCTACACCTTC. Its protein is CASSIGINYGYTF.

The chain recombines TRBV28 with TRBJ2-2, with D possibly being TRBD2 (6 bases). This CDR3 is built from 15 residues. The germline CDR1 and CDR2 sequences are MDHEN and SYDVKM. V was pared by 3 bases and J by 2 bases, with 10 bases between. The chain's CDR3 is CASSLTGTNTGELFF. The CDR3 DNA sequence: TGTGCCAGCAGTTTGACCGGGACTAACACCGGGGAGCTGTTTTTT.

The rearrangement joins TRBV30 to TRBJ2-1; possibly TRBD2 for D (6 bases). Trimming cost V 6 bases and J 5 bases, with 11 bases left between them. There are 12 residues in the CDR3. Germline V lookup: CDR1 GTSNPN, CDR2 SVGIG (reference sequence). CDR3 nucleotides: TGTGCCTGTCCTTGGGGGGACAATGAGCAGTTCTTC. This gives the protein CACPWGDNEQFF.

The CDR3 region is CASSFPTHSYYNEQFF. As DNA, the CDR3 is TGTGCCAGCAGCTTTCCGACGCATTCTTACTACAATGAGCAGTTCTTC. The chain has TRBV11-2 and TRBJ2-1; D is uncertain. Looked up from germline, CDR1 is SGHAT and CDR2 is FQNNGV. The CDR3 is 16 residues long. V was clipped by 3 bases and J by 3 bases, with 15 bases between them.

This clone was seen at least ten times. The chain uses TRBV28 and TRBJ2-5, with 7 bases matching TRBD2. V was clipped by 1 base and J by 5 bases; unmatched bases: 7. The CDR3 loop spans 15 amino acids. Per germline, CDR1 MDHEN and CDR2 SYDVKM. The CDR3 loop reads CASSLSRTSKETQYF. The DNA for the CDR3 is TGTGCCAGCAGTTTATCGAGGACTAGTAAGGAGACCCAGTACTTC.

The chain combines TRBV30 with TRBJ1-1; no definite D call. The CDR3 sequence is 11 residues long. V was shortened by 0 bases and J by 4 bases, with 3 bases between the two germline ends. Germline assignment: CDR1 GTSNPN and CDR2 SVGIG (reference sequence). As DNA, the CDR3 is TGTGCCTGGAGTGTAGTCACTGAAGCTTTCTTT. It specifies CAWSVVTEAFF.

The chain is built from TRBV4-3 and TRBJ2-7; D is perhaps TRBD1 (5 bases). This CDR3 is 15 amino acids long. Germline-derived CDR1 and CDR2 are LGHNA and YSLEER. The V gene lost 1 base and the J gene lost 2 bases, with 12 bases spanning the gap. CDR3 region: CASSQVAGPTYEQYF. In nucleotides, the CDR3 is TGCGCCAGCAGCCAAGTGGCAGGGCCTACCTACGAGCAGTACTTC.

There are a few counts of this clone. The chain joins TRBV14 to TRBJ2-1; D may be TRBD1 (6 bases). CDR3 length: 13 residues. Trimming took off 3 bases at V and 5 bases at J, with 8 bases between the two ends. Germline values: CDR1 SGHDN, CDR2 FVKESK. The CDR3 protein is CASSQGADNEQFF. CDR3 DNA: TGTGCCAGCAGCCAGGGGGCGGACAATGAGCAGTTCTTC.

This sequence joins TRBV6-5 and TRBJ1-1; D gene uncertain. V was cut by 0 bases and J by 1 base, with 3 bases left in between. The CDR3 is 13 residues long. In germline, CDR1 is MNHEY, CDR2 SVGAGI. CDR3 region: CASSYSANTEAFF. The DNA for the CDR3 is TGTGCCAGCAGTTACTCGGCGAACACTGAAGCTTTCTTT.

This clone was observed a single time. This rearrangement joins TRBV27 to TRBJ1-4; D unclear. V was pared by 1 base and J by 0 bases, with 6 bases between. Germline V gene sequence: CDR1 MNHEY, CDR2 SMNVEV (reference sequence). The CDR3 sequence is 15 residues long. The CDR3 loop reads CASSLWRATNEKLFF. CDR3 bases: TGTGCCAGCAGTTTATGGCGGGCAACTAATGAAAAACTGTTTTTT. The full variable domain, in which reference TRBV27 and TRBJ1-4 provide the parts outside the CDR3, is EAQVTQNPRYLITVTGKKLTVTCSQNMNHEYMSWYRQDPGLGLRQIYYSMNVEVTDKGDVPEGYKVSRKEKRNFPLILESPSPNQTSLYFCASSLWRATNEKLFFGSGTQLSVL.

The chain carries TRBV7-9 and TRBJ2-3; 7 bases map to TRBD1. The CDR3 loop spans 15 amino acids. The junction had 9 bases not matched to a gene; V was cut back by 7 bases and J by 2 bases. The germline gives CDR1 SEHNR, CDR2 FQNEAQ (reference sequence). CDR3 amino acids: CASISTGVSTDTQYF. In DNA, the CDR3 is TGTGCCAGCATCAGTACAGGGGTTTCCACAGATACGCAGTATTTT.

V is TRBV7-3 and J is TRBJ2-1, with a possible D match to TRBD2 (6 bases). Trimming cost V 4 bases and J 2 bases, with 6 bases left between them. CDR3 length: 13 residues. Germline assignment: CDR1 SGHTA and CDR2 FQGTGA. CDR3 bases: TGTGCCAGCAGCTCGGGAGCCTACAATGAGCAGTTCTTC. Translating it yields CASSSGAYNEQFF. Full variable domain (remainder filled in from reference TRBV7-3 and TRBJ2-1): GAGVSQTPSNKVTEKGKYVELRCDPISGHTALYWYRQSLGQGPEFLIYFQGTGAADDSGLPNDRFFAVRPEGSVSTLKIQRTERGDSAVYLCASSSGAYNEQFFGPGTRLTVL.

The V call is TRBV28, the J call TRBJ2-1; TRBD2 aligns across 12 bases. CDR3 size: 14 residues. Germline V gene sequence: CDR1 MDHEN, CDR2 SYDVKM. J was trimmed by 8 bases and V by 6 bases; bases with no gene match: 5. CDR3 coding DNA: TGTGCCAGCAGGACTAGCGGGAGTTTGGATGAGCAGTTCTTC. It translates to CASRTSGSLDEQFF. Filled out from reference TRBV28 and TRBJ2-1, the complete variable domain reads DVKVTQSSRYLVKRTGEKVFLECVQDMDHENMFWYRQDPGLGLRLIYFSYDVKMKEKGDIPEGYSVSREKKERFSLILESASTNQTSMYLCASRTSGSLDEQFFGPGTRLTVL.

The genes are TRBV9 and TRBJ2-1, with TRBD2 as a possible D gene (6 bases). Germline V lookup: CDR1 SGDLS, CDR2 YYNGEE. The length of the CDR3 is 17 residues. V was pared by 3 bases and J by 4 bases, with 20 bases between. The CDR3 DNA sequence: TGTGCCAGCAGCGCCCCCGGGACTCCAGTTGGGTACAATGAGCAGTTCTTC. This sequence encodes CASSAPGTPVGYNEQFF.

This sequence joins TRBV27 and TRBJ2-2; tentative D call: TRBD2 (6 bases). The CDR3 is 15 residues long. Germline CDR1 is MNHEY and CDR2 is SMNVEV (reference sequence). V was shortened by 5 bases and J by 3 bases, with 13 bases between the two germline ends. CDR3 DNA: TGTGCCAGCAGTGTCCGGGACTTGTACACCGGGGAGCTGTTTTTT. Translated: CASSVRDLYTGELFF.

CDR3 nucleotides: TGTGCCAGCAGTCCCACGGGTGGAACCGGGGAGCTGTTTTTT. This gives the protein CASSPTGGTGELFF. V gene TRBV6-5 combines with J gene TRBJ2-2; no clear D gene. CDR1 is MNHEY and CDR2 is SVGAGI in the germline V gene. V was cut by 5 bases and J by 5 bases, with 12 bases left in between. The CDR3 totals 14 residues.

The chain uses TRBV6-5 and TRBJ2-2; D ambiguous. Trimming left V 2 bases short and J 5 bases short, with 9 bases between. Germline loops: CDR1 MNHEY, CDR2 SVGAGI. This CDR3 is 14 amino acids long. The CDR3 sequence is CASSYGFGTGELFF. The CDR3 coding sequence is TGTGCCAGCAGTTACGGGTTTGGTACCGGGGAGCTGTTTTTT.

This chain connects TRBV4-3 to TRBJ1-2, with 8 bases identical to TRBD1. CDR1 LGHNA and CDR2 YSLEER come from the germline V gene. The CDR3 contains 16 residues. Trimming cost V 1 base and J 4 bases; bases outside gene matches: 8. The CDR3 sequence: CASSQGGTGGVYGYTF. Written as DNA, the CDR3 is TGCGCCAGCAGCCAAGGGGGGACAGGAGGAGTCTATGGCTACACCTTC.

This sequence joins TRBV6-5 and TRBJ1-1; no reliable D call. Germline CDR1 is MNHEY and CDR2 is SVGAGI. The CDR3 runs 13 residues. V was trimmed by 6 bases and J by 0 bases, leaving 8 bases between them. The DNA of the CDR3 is TGTGCCAGCAGCCCTACCTTGAACACTGAAGCTTTCTTT. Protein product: CASSPTLNTEAFF.

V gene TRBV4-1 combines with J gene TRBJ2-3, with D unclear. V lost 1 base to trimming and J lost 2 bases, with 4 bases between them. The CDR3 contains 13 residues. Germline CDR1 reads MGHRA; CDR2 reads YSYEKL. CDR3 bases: TGCGCCAGCAGCCAAGCCGTCACAGATACGCAGTATTTT. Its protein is CASSQAVTDTQYF.

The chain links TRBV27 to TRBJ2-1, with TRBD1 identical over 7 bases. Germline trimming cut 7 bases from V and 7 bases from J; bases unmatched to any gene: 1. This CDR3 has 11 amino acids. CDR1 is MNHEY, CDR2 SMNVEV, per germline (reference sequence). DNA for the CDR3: TGTGCCAGCATGACAGGGAATGAGCAGTTCTTC. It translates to CASMTGNEQFF.